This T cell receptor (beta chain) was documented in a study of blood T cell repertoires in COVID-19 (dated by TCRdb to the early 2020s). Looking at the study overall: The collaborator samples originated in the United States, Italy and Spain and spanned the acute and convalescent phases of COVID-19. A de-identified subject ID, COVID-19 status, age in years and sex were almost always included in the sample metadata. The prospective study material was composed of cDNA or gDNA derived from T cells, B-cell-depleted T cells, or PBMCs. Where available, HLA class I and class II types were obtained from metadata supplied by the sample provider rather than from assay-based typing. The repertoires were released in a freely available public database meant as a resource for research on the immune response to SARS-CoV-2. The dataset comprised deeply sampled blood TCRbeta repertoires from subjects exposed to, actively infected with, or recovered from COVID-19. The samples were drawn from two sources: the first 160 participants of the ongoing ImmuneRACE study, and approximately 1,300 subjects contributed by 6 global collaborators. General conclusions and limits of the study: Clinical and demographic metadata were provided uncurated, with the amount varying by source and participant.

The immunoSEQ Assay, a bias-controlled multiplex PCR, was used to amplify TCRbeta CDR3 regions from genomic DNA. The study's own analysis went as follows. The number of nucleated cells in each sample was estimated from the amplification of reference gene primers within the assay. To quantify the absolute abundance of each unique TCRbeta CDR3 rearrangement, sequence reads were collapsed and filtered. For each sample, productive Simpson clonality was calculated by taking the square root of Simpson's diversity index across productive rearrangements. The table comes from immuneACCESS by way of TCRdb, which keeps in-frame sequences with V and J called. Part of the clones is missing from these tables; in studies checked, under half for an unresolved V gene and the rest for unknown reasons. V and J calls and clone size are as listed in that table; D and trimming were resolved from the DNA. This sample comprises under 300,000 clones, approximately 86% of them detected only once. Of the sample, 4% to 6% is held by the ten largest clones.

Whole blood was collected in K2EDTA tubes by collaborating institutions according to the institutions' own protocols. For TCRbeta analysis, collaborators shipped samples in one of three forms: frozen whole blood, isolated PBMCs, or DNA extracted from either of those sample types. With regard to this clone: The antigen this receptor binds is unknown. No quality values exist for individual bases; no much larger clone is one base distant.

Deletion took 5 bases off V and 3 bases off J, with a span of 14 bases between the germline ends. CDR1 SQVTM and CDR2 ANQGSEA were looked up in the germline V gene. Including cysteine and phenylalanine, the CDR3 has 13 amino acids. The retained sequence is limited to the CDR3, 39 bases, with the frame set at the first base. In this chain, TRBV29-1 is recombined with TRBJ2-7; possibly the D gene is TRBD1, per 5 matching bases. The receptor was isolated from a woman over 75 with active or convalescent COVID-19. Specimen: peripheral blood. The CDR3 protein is CSVKGQADYEQYF. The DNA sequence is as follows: TGCAGCGTTAAGGGGCAGGCAGACTACGAGCAGTACTTC.